The 27 T cell receptor beta chains reported below all come from one sample, sequenced in a study of blood T cells in healthy people across ages (dated by TCRdb to about 2015). The library was obtained by 5' RACE. TCRdb shows the sequencer as Illumina HiSeq 2500. The second PCR ran for roughly 7 to 11 cycles and used a J-beta primer mix along with a sample-barcoded 5' primer. TCRdb ran its own pipeline on the public reads, namely fastp trimming at Q25 and MiXCR clone calling, and kept in-frame beta chains. Under each unique CDR3 protein, matching rows form one entry showing the most common genes and DNA. The sample includes roughly 1,500,000 distinct CDR3 sequences, with 42% observed a single time. The ten largest clones capture approximately 7.9% of the sample. The sequencing sample was made of blood. These receptors all stem from a young woman in good health.

The V and J genes are TRBV9 and TRBJ2-5; TRBD2 agrees at 12 bases. The CDR3 extends over 16 amino acids. Germline assignment: CDR1 SGDLS and CDR2 YYNGEE. V shed 3 bases and J 5 bases; nucleotides not matched to a gene: 8. Here the CDR3 reads CASSAGLAGTQETQYF. The CDR3 bases are TGTGCCAGCAGCGCGGGACTAGCGGGTACTCAGGAGACCCAGTACTTC.

This clonotype occurred many times. The rearrangement uses TRBV7-2 and TRBJ1-2; no definite D call. V was shortened by 1 base and J by 4 bases, with 4 bases between the two germline ends. This CDR3 contains 12 residues. Germline V gives CDR1 SGHTA, CDR2 FQGNSA. CDR3 region: CASSLVSYGYTF. CDR3 coding DNA: TGTGCCAGCAGCTTAGTCAGCTATGGCTACACCTTC.

A note on this clonotype: At one end, the junction sequence differs from germline, possibly due to a read error. The chain recombines TRBV18 with TRBJ1-6, with D possibly TRBD1 on 6 matching bases. CDR1 and CDR2 (germline): KGHSH, LQKENI. CDR3 length: 15 residues. The CDR3 DNA reads as TGTGCCAGCCCACCCCGGACAGCGGATAATTCACCCCTCCACTTT. This codes for CASPPRTADNSPLHF.

The rearrangement links TRBV7-2 to TRBJ1-6, with D possibly TRBD1 on 5 matching bases. V shed 1 base and J shed 9 bases, with 13 bases lying between them. The germline CDR1 and CDR2 sequences are SGHTA and FQGNSA. CDR3 length: 15 residues. CDR3 in amino acids: CASSLGGFPPSPLHF. CDR3 DNA: TGTGCCAGCAGCTTAGGGGGCTTTCCCCCTTCACCCCTCCACTTT.

This clonotype was found a few times. The rearrangement joins TRBV7-2 to TRBJ2-1, with 9 bases aligning to TRBD2. CDR1 and CDR2 (germline): SGHTA, FQGNSA. The length of the CDR3 is 17 residues. With V trimmed by 0 bases and J by 10 bases, 13 bases remained unmatched. CDR3 nucleotides: TGTGCCAGCAGCTTAGCGTTCCCGGGACTAGCATCATTAGAGCAGTTCTTC. It translates to CASSLAFPGLASLEQFF.

The chain employs TRBV5-1 and TRBJ1-4; 9 positions agree with TRBD1. The CDR3 is 16 residues long. The junction had 11 bases not matched to a gene; V was cut back by 4 bases and J by 7 bases. The germline CDR1 and CDR2 sequences are SGHRS and YFSETQ. CDR3 bases: TGCGCCAGCAGCCCTTCTGGGACAGGGTCTAGTGAAAAACTGTTTTTT. Its translation: CASSPSGTGSSEKLFF. The complete variable domain, with remaining parts taken from reference TRBV5-1 and TRBJ1-4, reads KAGVTQTPRYLIKTRGQQVTLSCSPISGHRSVSWYQQTPGQGLQFLFEYFSETQRNKGNFPGRFSGRQFSNSRSEMNVSTLELGDSALYLCASSPSGTGSSEKLFFGSGTQLSVL.

The table lists this clonotype with a few counts. This chain links TRBV12-3 or TRBV12-4 with TRBJ2-1, with TRBD1 identical over 8 bases. CDR3 length equals 16 residues. V was pared by 5 bases and J by 4 bases, with 10 bases of the junction left unmatched. CDR3 sequence reads: CASSARDRWFYNEQFF. In DNA form, the CDR3 reads TGTGCCAGCAGTGCCCGGGACAGGTGGTTTTACAATGAGCAGTTCTTC.

This clonotype is a singleton in its sample. The chain joins TRBV6-5 to TRBJ2-3; TRBD2 is a possible D gene (6 bases). This CDR3 region has 15 residues. CDR1 is MNHEY and CDR2 is SVGAGI in the germline V gene. The ends were cut back, 2 bases at V and 4 bases at J, with 13 bases in the middle. The CDR3 protein is CASSYAAGMADTQYF. The CDR3 DNA is TGTGCCAGCAGTTACGCTGCGGGAATGGCAGATACGCAGTATTTT.

In its sample, this clonotype was seen a few times. The genes are TRBV20-1 and TRBJ2-3; D ambiguous. This CDR3 has 14 amino acids. Germline V gene sequence: CDR1 DFQATT, CDR2 SNEGSKA (reference sequence). Trimming left V 6 bases short and J 4 bases short, with 17 bases between. The CDR3 loop is CSAVRSPGADTQYF. CDR3 DNA sequence: TGCAGTGCCGTACGATCCCCTGGCGCAGATACGCAGTATTTT.

The chain carries TRBV7-9 and TRBJ1-4; 8 nucleotides line up with TRBD1. The J segment lost 6 bases and the V segment lost 5 bases, leaving 11 bases of the junction unmatched. The CDR3 is made up of 16 amino acids. Per germline, CDR1 SEHNR and CDR2 FQNEAQ (reference sequence). CDR3 residues: CASSQGAAGLYEKLFF. The CDR3, as DNA: TGTGCCAGCAGCCAGGGGGCCGCAGGTCTTTATGAAAAACTGTTTTTT.

This clonotype has just a few counts. The chain combines TRBV5-1 with TRBJ2-5, with D perhaps matching TRBD2 (6 bases). CDR3 length: 15 amino acids. V lost 2 bases and J lost 2, with 13 bases in between. Germline V lookup: CDR1 SGHRS, CDR2 YFSETQ. CDR3 in amino acids: CASSFGGLTQETQYF. The CDR3 coding sequence is TGCGCCAGCAGCTTCGGAGGACTAACTCAAGAGACCCAGTACTTC.

The chain combines TRBV7-8 with TRBJ2-3; TRBD1 matches at 7 bases. Germline-derived CDR1 and CDR2 are SGHVS and FQNEAQ. This CDR3 region has 15 residues. Unmatched junction bases numbered 8, after V lost 5 bases and J lost 3 bases. This chain's CDR3 is CASSRTDRETDTQYF. The CDR3 DNA reads TGTGCCAGCAGCCGAACCGACAGGGAAACAGATACGCAGTATTTT.

This clonotype was counted between two and nine times. The chain is built from TRBV11-3 and TRBJ2-2; possible D gene TRBD1, 5 bases. The CDR3 has 14 residues. V gave up 5 bases and J gave up 3 bases, with 10 bases separating them. Germline CDR1 and CDR2: SGHNT and YENEEA. This CDR3 is CASSNPGHTGELFF. The CDR3 DNA sequence: TGTGCCAGCAGCAATCCAGGGCACACCGGGGAGCTGTTTTTT.

This chain links TRBV6-5 with TRBJ2-3, with TRBD1 matching 9 bases. The CDR3 length is 12 residues. After removal of 2 bases from V and 13 bases from J, the junction contained 4 bases not matched to a gene. CDR1 MNHEY and CDR2 SVGAGI come from the germline V gene. The CDR3 loop is CASSYAGTGKYF. The CDR3 nucleotides are TGTGCCAGCAGTTACGCCGGGACAGGGAAGTATTTT.

This clonotype came up a few times. The J gene is TRBJ2-1, the V gene TRBV7-6; TRBD2 aligns across 7 bases. The CDR3 sequence is 16 residues long. The ends lost 0 bases at V and 4 bases at J; junction bases unmatched: 6. Looked up from germline, CDR1 is SGHVS and CDR2 is FNYEAQ. The CDR3 reads CASSLAASGHYNEQFF. The CDR3 coding sequence is TGTGCCAGCAGCTTAGCGGCTAGCGGTCATTACAATGAGCAGTTCTTC.

This clonotype showed up just once. This chain joins TRBV27 and TRBJ2-7; TRBD2 agrees at 8 bases. The trim removed 0 bases at V and 5 bases at J, leaving 6 bases unmatched. Germline assignment: CDR1 MNHEY and CDR2 SMNVEV (reference sequence). CDR3 length equals 15 residues. The CDR3 coding sequence is TGTGCCAGCAGTTTATCACGAGCGGGGGAGGACGAGCAGTACTTC. Translated, it gives CASSLSRAGEDEQYF.

This chain joins TRBV27 and TRBJ2-1, with 7 bases aligning to TRBD1. Trimming at V came to 3 bases and at J to 8 bases, leaving 4 bases not matched to a gene. Per germline, CDR1 MNHEY and CDR2 SMNVEV (reference sequence). The CDR3 sequence is 13 residues long. The CDR3 is CASSFGQGDEQFF. CDR3 DNA: TGTGCCAGCAGTTTCGGGCAGGGGGATGAGCAGTTCTTC.

This clonotype has just a few counts. The chain links TRBV9 to TRBJ2-7; 8 bases line up with TRBD1. This CDR3 spans 15 amino acids. J was trimmed by 5 bases and V by 4 bases; bases with no gene match: 11. Germline assignment: CDR1 SGDLS and CDR2 YYNGEE. The CDR3: CASSLRDRRWDEQYF. CDR3 DNA: TGTGCCAGCAGCTTGCGGGACAGGCGGTGGGACGAGCAGTACTTC.

A word on this clonotype: Sequence at one end of the junction differs from germline and may be a read error. The chain carries TRBV5-1 and TRBJ2-7; D may correspond to TRBD1 or TRBD2 (5 bases each). Germline V gives CDR1 SGHRS, CDR2 YFSETQ. CDR3 length equals 15 residues. CDR3 nucleotide sequence: TGCGCCAACAGCTTCGCCGGGACCCAGGCCTACGAGCAGTACTTC. Its translation is CANSFAGTQAYEQYF.

V is TRBV3-1 and J is TRBJ2-2; D might be TRBD1 (6 bases). V shed 1 base and J shed 3 bases, with 9 bases lying between them. The CDR3 sequence is 15 residues long. CDR1 LGHDT and CDR2 YNNKEL come from the germline V gene (reference sequence). The CDR3 nucleotides are TGTGCCAGCAGCCAAGCAACAGGGTACACCGGGGAGCTGTTTTTT. This codes for CASSQATGYTGELFF.

This rearrangement joins TRBV12-5 to TRBJ2-1; D may match TRBD1 or TRBD2 (5 bases each). The CDR3 consists of 14 residues. The germline gives CDR1 LGHNT, CDR2 FRNRAP. The ends were cut back, 4 bases at V and 10 bases at J, with 17 bases in the middle. DNA for the CDR3: TGTGCTAGTGGTTCCCGGGGCTTCTCGGGGGAGCAGTTCTTC. This codes for CASGSRGFSGEQFF. Supplemented by reference TRBV12-5 and TRBJ2-1, the full variable domain reads DARVTQTPRHKVTEMGQEVTMRCQPILGHNTVFWYRQTMMQGLELLAYFRNRAPLDDSGMPKDRFSAEMPDATLATLKIQPSEPRDSAVYFCASGSRGFSGEQFFGPGTRLTVL.

This chain uses TRBV3-1 with TRBJ2-7; tentative D call: TRBD1 (6 bases). CDR3 size: 17 residues. Germline V CDR1 and CDR2: LGHDT, YNNKEL (reference sequence). V gave up 0 bases and J gave up 5 bases, with 20 bases separating them. CDR3 sequence reads: CASSQDLDRTRAHEQYF. For the CDR3, the DNA is TGTGCCAGCAGCCAAGATCTCGACAGGACCCGAGCCCACGAGCAGTACTTC.

With respect to this clonotype: One junction end disagrees with the germline gene, perhaps due to a read error. The rearrangement links TRBV10-3 to TRBJ2-3; D is ambiguous. CDR3 length: 14 residues. Germline CDR1 and CDR2: ENHRY and SYGVKD. The CDR3 is CAISERLSTDTQYF. CDR3 DNA sequence: TGTGCCATTAGTGAACGGCTTAGCACAGATACGCAGTATTTT.

The chain joins TRBV5-1 to TRBJ1-4; possibly TRBD1 for D (6 bases). V was clipped by 4 bases and J by 3 bases, with 13 bases between them. There are 15 residues in the CDR3. Germline V CDR1 and CDR2: SGHRS, YFSETQ. The CDR3 loop reads CASSPREGANEKLFF. The CDR3 DNA reads as TGCGCCAGCAGCCCCAGGGAGGGGGCTAATGAAAAACTGTTTTTT.

This chain connects TRBV18 to TRBJ2-5; 9 nucleotides align to TRBD1. The CDR3 extends over 15 amino acids. The V gene's germline CDR1 is KGHSH and CDR2 LQKENI. The trim removed 4 bases at V and 5 bases at J, leaving 8 bases unmatched. In nucleotides, the CDR3 is TGTGCCAGCTCACGACAGGGACAGGGAGTTGAGACCCAGTACTTC. Its protein product is CASSRQGQGVETQYF.

V is TRBV5-1 and J is TRBJ1-3, with D perhaps matching TRBD1 (5 bases). Trimming stripped 4 bases from V and 4 bases from J, with 18 bases between. Germline CDR1 and CDR2: SGHRS and YFSETQ. CDR3 length: 16 residues. This chain's CDR3 is CASSPVAGTKGNTIYF. As DNA, the CDR3 is TGCGCCAGCAGCCCCGTCGCGGGGACGAAGGGAAACACCATATATTTT. Based on the CDR3 plus reference TRBV5-1 and TRBJ1-3, the full variable domain is KAGVTQTPRYLIKTRGQQVTLSCSPISGHRSVSWYQQTPGQGLQFLFEYFSETQRNKGNFPGRFSGRQFSNSRSEMNVSTLELGDSALYLCASSPVAGTKGNTIYFGEGSWLTVV.

J is TRBJ2-7 and V is TRBV6-4; D is perhaps TRBD2 (6 bases). This CDR3 spans 15 amino acids. Trimming took off 0 bases at V and 2 bases at J, with 11 bases between the two ends. Per the germline V gene, CDR1 is MRHNA and CDR2 is SNTAGT. The CDR3 is CASSDSSSGAYEQYF. The DNA for the CDR3 is TGTGCCAGCAGTGACTCGAGTAGCGGAGCCTACGAGCAGTACTTC.